The clone carrying this T cell receptor beta chain appeared once. The target antigen is unknown. The data derive from a study of T-cell memory formation after mild COVID-19. Overall study findings and caveats: Unconfirmed was the SARS-CoV-2 specificity of second-wave clones that peaked on day 37.

After 5'RACE with constant-segment primers, TCR alpha and TCR beta cDNA libraries carrying sample barcodes and UMIs were obtained. TCRdb reprocessed the 5' RACE reads via MiXCR and lists one record per CDR3 protein. The table lists 450,000 to 650,000 distinct CDR3 sequences, around 21% of them singletons. This clonotype was sampled from an adult woman who had mild COVID-19 (a few samples of this study predate the infection). Cell type and time point are not known. Sequenced sample: PBMCs or a T cell subset sorted from them (not recorded which).

CDR3 amino acids: CASSRPGTGGPTGELFF. The CDR3 nucleotides read TGTGCCAGCAGCCGCCCCGGGACAGGGGGCCCCACCGGGGAGCTGTTTTTT. The chain recombines TRBV3-1 with TRBJ2-2, with 12 bases lining up with TRBD1. V lost 4 bases to trimming and J lost 4 bases; unmatched junction nucleotides: 7. Germline V gene lookup returns CDR1 LGHDT and CDR2 YNNKEL (reference sequence). The CDR3 extends over 17 amino acids.